The clone carrying this T cell receptor beta chain occurred a few times. The length of the CDR3 is 12 residues. Deletions cut 6 bases from V and 1 base from J, with 6 bases between. The V gene's germline CDR1 is SNHLY and CDR2 FYNNEI. These data belong to a study of cytomegalovirus exposure and HLA in healthy donors. The PCR was carried out with 60 Vbeta primers and 13 Jbeta primers. TCRdb's table, derived via immunoSEQ multiplex PCR, lists solely in-frame clones and lacks some. The profile shows some 170,000 clones, roughly 76% of them singletons. The V call is TRBV2, the J call TRBJ1-1, with D possibly being TRBD1 (5 bases). The sample consisted of PBMCs. The TCR comes from a woman aged 18-35 years in good health and CMV-seropositive. CDR3 protein: CASRQANTEAFF. The CDR3 nucleotides are TGTGCCAGCAGACAGGCGAACACTGAAGCTTTCTTT.